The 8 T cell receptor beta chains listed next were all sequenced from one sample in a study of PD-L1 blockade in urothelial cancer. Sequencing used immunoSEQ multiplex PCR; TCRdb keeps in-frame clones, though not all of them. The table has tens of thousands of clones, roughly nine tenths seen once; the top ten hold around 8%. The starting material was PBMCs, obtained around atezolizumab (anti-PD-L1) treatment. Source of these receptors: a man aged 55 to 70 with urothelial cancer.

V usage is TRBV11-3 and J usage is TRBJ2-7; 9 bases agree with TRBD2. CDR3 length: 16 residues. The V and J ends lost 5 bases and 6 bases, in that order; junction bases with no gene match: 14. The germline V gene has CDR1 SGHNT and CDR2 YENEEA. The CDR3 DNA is TGTGCCAGCAGCCCCAGAGTGGCTAGCGGGGAGGTCGAGCAGTACTTC. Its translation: CASSPRVASGEVEQYF.

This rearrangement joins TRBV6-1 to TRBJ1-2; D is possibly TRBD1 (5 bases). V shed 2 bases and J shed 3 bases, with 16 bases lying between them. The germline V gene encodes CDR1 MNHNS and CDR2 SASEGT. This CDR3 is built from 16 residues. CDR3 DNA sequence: TGTGCCAGCAGTGAACAAGGGGCGTTCGCGGACTATGGCTACACCTTC. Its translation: CASSEQGAFADYGYTF.

The CDR3: CASSFRAGGSYEQYF. The CDR3 DNA is TGTGCCAGCAGCTTTAGGGCAGGGGGGTCCTACGAGCAGTACTTC. The chain carries TRBV7-3 and TRBJ2-7; a possible D gene is TRBD1 (7 bases). Germline values: CDR1 SGHTA, CDR2 FQGTGA. CDR3 length equals 15 residues. Trimming pared 3 bases from V and 1 base from J, leaving 13 bases between.

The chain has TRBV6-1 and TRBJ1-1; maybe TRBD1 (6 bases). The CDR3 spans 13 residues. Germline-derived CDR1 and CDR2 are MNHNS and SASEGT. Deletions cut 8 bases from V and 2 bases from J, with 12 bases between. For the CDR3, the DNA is TGTGCCAGCCAGCCCGGGACAAACACTGAAGCTTTCTTT. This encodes CASQPGTNTEAFF.

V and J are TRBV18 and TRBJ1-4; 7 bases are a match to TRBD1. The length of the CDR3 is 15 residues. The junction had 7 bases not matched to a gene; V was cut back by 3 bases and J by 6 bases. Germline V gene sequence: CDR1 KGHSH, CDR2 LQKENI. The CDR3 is CASSPIGTGDEKLFF. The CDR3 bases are TGTGCCAGCTCACCGATAGGAACAGGGGATGAAAAACTGTTTTTT.

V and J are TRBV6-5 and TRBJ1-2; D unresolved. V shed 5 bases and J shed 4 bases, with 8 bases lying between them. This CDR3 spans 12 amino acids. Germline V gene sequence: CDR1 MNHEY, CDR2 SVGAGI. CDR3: CASSDIGYGYTF. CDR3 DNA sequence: TGTGCCAGCAGTGACATTGGCTATGGCTACACCTTC.

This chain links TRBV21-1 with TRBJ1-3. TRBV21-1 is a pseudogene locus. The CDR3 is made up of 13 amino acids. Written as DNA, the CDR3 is TGTGCCAGCAGCAAGGGAGGGGTAGAGGGGATATATTTT. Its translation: CASSKGGVEGIYF.

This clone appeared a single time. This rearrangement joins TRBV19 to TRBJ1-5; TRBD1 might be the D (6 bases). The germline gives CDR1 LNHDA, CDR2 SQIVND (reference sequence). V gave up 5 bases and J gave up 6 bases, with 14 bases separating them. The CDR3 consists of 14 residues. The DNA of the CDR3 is TGTGCCAGTAGTTCGAGACAGGCGGCTCAGCCCCAGCATTTT. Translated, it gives CASSSRQAAQPQHF.